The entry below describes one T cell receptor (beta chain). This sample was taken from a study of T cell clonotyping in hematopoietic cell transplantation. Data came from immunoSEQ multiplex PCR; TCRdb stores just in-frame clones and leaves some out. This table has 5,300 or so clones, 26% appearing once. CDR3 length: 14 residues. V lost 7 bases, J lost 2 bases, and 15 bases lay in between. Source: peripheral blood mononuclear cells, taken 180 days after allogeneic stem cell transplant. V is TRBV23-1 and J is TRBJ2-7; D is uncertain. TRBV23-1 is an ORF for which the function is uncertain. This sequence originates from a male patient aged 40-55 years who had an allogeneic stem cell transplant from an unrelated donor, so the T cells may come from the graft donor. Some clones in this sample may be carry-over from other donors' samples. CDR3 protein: CASIPDLATYEQYF. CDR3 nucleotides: TGCGCCAGCATTCCGGACCTCGCCACCTACGAGCAGTACTTC.